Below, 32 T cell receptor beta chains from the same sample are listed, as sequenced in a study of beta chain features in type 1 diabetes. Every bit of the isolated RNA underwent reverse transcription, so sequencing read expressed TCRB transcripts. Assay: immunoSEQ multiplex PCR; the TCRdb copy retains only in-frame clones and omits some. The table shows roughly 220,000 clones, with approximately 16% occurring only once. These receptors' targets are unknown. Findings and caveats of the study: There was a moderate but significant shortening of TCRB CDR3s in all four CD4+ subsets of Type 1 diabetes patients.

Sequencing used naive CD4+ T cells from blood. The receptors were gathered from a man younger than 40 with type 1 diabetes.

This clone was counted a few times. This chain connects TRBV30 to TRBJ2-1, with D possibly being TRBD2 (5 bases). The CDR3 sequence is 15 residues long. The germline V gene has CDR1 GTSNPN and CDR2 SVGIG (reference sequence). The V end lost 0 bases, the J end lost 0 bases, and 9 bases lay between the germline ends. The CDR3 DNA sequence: TGTGCCTGGAGTGTCGGGGATAGCTCCTACAATGAGCAGTTCTTC. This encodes CAWSVGDSSYNEQFF.

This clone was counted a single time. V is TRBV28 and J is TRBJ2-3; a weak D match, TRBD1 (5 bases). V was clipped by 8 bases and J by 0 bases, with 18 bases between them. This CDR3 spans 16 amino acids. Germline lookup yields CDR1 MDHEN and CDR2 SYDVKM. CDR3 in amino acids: CASRDSFKGSTDTQYF. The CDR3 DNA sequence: TGTGCCAGCCGAGACAGTTTCAAAGGTAGCACAGATACGCAGTATTTT.

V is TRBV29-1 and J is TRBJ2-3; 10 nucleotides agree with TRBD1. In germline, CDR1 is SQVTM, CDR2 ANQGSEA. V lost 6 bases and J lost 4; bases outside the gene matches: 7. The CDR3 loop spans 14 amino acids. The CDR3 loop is CSVMRGTGADTQYF. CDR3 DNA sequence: TGCAGCGTCATGAGAGGGACAGGGGCAGATACGCAGTATTTT.

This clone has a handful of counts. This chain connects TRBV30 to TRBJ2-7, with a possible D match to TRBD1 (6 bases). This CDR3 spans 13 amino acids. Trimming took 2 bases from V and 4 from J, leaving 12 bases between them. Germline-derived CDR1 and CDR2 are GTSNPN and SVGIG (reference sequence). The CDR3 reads CAWSRGTHYEQYF. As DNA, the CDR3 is TGTGCCTGGAGTAGGGGGACCCATTACGAGCAGTACTTC.

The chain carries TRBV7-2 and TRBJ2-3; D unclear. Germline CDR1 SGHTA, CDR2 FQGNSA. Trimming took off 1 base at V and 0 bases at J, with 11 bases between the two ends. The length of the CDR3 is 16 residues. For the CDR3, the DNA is TGTGCCAGCAGCTTAGGATTGGGATCTAGCACAGATACGCAGTATTTT. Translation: CASSLGLGSSTDTQYF.

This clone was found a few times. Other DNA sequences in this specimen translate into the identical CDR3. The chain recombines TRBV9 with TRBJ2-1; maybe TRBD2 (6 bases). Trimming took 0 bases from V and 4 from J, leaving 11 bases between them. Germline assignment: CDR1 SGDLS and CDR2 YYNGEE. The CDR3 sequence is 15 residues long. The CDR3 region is CASSVGAGTYNEQFF. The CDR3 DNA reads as TGTGCCAGCAGCGTAGGAGCGGGCACATACAATGAGCAGTTCTTC.

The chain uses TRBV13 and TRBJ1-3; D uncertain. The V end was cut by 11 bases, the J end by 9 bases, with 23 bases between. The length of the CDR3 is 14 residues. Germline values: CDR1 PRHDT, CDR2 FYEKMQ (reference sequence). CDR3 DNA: TGTGCCTGCTTGGTCCTGGATAGTTGTTGCACCATATATTTT. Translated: CACLVLDSCCTIYF.

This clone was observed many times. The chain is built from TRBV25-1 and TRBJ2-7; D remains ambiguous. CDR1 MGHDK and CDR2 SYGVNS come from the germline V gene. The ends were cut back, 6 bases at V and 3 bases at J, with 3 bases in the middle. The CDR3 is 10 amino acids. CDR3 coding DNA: TGTGCCAGCAGAGACTACGAGCAGTACTTC. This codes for CASRDYEQYF.

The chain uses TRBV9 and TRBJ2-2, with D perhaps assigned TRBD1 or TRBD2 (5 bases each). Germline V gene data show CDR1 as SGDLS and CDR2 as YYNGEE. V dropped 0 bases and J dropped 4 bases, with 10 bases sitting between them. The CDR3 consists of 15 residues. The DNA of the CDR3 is TGTGCCAGCAGCGTAGTTCCAGGGAGCACCGGGGAGCTGTTTTTT. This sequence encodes CASSVVPGSTGELFF. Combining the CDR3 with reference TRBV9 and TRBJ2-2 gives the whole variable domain DSGVTQTPKHLITATGQRVTLRCSPRSGDLSVYWYQQSLDQGLQFLIQYYNGEERAKGNILERFSAQQFPDLHSELNLSSLELGDSALYFCASSVVPGSTGELFFGEGSRLTVL.

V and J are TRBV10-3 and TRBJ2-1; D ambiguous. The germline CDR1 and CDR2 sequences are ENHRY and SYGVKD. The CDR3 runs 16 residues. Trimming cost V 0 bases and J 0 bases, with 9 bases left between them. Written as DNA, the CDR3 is TGTGCCATCAGTGAGTCAGACCTGAGCTCCTACAATGAGCAGTTCTTC. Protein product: CAISESDLSSYNEQFF.

CDR3 DNA: TGCAGCTTTCAGGGTTCCACAGATACGCAGTATTTT. Amino acids: CSFQGSTDTQYF. The chain joins TRBV29-1 to TRBJ2-3; weak D call: TRBD1 (5 bases). The CDR3 extends over 12 amino acids. The V and J ends lost 8 bases and 2 bases respectively, with 11 bases between them. CDR1 and CDR2 (germline): SQVTM, ANQGSEA.

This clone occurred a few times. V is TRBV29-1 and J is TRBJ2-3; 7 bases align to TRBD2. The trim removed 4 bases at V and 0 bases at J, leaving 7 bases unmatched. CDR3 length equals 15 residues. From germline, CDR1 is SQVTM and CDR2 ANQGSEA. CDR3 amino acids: CSVGEGGWSTDTQYF. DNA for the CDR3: TGCAGCGTTGGTGAGGGAGGGTGGAGCACAGATACGCAGTATTTT.

This CDR3 reads CASSLQGDTQYF. DNA for the CDR3: TGTGCCAGCAGCTTACAGGGGGATACGCAGTATTTT. This chain connects TRBV7-3 to TRBJ2-3; D perhaps matches TRBD1 (6 bases). From germline, CDR1 is SGHTA and CDR2 FQGTGA. The CDR3 length is 12 residues. Trimming stripped 2 bases from V and 6 bases from J, with 6 bases between.

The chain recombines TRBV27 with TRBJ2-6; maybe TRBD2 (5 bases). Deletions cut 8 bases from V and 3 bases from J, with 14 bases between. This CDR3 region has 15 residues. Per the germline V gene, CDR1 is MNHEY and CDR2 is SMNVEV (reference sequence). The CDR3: CASRGPPLGANVLTF. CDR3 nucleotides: TGTGCCAGCCGAGGGCCTCCCCTTGGGGCCAACGTCCTGACTTTC.

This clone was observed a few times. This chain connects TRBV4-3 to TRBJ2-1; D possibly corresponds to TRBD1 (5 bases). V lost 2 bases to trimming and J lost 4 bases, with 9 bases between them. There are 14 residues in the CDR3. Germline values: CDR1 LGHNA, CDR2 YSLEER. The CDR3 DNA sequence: TGCGCCAGCAGCCAAATCACAGGATACAATGAGCAGTTCTTC. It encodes CASSQITGYNEQFF.

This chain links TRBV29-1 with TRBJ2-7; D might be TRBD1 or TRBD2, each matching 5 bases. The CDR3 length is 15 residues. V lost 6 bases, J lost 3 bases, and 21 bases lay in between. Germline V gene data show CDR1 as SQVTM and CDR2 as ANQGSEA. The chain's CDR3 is CSVRRTPRGDYEQYF. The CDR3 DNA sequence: TGCAGCGTCCGGAGAACACCGAGGGGCGACTACGAGCAGTACTTC.

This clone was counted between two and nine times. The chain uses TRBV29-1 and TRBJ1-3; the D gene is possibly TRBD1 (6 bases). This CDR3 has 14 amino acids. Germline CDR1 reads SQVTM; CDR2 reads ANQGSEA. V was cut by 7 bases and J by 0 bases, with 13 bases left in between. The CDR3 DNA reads TGCAGCGGGCGACAGGCGAGCTCTGGAAACACCATATATTTT. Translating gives CSGRQASSGNTIYF.

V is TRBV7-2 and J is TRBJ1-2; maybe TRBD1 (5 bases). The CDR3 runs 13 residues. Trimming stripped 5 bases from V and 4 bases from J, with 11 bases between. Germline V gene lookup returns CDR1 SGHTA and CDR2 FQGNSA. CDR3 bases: TGTGCCAGCAGCCCGAGGAGGGGCTATGGCTACACCTTC. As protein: CASSPRRGYGYTF.

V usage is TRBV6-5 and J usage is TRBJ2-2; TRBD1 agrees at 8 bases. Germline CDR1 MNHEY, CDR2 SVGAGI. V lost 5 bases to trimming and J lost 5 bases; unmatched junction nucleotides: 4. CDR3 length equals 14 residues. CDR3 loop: CASSDRQGTGELFF. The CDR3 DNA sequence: TGTGCCAGCAGTGATAGACAGGGGACCGGGGAGCTGTTTTTT.

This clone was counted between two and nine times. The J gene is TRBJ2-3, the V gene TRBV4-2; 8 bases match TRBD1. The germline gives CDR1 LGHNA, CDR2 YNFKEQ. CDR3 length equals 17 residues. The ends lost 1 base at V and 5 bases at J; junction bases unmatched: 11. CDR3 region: CASSQGRGRGLGDTQYF. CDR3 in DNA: TGTGCCAGCAGCCAAGGGCGTGGCAGGGGGCTCGGAGATACGCAGTATTTT.

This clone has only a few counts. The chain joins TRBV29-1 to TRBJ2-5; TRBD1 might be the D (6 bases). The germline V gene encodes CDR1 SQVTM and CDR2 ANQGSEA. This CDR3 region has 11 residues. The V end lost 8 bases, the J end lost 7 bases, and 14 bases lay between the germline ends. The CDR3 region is CSPWIRGTQYF. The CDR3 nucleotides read TGCAGCCCCTGGATCAGGGGGACCCAGTACTTC.

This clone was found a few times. As DNA, the CDR3 is TGTGCCAGCCATGACAGGGTGGGTGAAAAACTGTTTTTT. Protein: CASHDRVGEKLFF. The chain joins TRBV25-1 to TRBJ1-4; TRBD1 matches at 7 bases. The CDR3 loop spans 13 amino acids. The V gene end was trimmed by 8 bases and the J gene end by 7 bases; junction bases not matched to a gene: 7. Germline V CDR1 and CDR2: MGHDK, SYGVNS.

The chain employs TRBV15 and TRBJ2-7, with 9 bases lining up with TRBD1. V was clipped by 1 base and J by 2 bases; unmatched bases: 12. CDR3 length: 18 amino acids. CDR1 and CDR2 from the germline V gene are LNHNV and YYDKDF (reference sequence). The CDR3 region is CATSRVLLRDREAYEQYF. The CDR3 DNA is TGTGCCACCAGCAGAGTTCTCCTCCGGGACAGGGAAGCCTACGAGCAGTACTTC.

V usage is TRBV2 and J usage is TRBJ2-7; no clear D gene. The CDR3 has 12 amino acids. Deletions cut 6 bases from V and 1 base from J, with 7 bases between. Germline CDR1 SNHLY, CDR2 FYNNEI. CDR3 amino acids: CASSVSSYEQYF. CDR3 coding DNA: TGTGCCAGCAGCGTTTCGTCCTACGAGCAGTACTTC.

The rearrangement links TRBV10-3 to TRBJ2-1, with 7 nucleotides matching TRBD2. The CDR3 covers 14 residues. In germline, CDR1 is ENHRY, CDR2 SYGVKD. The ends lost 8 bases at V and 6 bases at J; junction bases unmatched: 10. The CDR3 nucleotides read TGTGCCATCGGCGGTCGACTAGCACCCAATGAGCAGTTCTTC. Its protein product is CAIGGRLAPNEQFF.

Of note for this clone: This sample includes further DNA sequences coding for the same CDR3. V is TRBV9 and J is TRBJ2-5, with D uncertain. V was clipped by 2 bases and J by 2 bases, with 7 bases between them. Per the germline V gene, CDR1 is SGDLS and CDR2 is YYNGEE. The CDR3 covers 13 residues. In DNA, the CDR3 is TGTGCCAGCAGCGTGGTGCCACAAGAGACCCAGTACTTC. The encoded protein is CASSVVPQETQYF.

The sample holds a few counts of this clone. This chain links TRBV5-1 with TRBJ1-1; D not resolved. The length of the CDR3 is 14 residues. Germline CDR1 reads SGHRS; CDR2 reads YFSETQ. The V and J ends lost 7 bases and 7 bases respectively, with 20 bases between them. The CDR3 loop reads CASGSGGSRIEAFF. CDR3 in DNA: TGCGCCAGCGGCTCCGGTGGGAGTAGGATTGAAGCTTTCTTT.

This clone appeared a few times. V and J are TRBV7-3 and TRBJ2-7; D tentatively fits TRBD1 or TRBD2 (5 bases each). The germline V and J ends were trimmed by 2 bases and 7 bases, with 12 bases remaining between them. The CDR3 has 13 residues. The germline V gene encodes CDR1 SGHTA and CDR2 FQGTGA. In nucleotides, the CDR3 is TGTGCCAGCAGCTTACCAGGGTCGGGAGAGCAGTACTTC. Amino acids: CASSLPGSGEQYF.

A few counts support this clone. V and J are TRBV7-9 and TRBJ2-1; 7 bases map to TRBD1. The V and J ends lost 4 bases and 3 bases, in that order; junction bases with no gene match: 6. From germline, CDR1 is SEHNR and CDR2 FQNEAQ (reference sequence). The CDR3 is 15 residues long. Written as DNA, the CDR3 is TGTGCCAGCAGCTCCGGGACAGTTAACTACAATGAGCAGTTCTTC. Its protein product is CASSSGTVNYNEQFF. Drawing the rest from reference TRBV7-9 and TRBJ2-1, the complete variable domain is DTGVSQNPRHKITKRGQNVTFRCDPISEHNRLYWYRQTLGQGPEFLTYFQNEAQLEKSRLLSDRFSAERPKGSFSTLEIQRTEQGDSAMYLCASSSGTVNYNEQFFGPGTRLTVL.

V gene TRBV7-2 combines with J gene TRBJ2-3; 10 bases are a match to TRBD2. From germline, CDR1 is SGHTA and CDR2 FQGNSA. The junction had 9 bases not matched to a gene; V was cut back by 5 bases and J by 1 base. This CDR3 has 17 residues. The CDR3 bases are TGTGCCAGCAGCGCCTTTCTAGCGGGAGCTGGCACAGATACGCAGTATTTT. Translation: CASSAFLAGAGTDTQYF.

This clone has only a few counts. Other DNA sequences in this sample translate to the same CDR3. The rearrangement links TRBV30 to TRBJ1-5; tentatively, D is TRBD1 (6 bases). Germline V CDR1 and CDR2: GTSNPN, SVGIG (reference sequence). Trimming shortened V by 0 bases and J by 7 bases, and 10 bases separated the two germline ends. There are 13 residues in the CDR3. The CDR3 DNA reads TGTGCCTGGAGTGTACAGGGAAAACAGCCCCAGCATTTT. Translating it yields CAWSVQGKQPQHF.

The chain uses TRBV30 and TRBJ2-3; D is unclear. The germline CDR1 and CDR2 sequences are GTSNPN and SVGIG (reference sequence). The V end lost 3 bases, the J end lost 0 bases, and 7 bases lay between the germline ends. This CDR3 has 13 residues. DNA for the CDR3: TGTGCCTGGAGGGTGCCTAGCACAGATACGCAGTATTTT. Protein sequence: CAWRVPSTDTQYF.